This T cell receptor (beta chain) appears in the sequencing data of a study of T-cell reconstitution after alpha-beta-depleted transplantation in children. TCRbeta library construction was performed incorporating unique molecular identifiers. TCRdb called the PCR reads again in MiXCR, with one record for every CDR3 protein. The sample lists about 270,000 distinct CDR3 sequences; about 10% were seen once. The V end lost 0 bases, the J end lost 6 bases, and 12 bases lay between the germline ends. This CDR3 comprises 15 residues. The V gene's germline CDR1 is SGHRS and CDR2 YFSETQ. In this sample, this clonotype turned up a few times.

The sample consisted of PBMCs from the stem cell graft donor, taken from the stem cell graft. This sequence was found in a human donor who donated a stem cell graft to a child with SCID. The rearrangement joins TRBV5-1 to TRBJ1-4, with D unresolved. The CDR3 loop is CASSLAGRGDEKLFF. CDR3 nucleotide sequence: TGCGCCAGCAGCTTGGCCGGCCGGGGAGATGAAAAACTGTTTTTT.